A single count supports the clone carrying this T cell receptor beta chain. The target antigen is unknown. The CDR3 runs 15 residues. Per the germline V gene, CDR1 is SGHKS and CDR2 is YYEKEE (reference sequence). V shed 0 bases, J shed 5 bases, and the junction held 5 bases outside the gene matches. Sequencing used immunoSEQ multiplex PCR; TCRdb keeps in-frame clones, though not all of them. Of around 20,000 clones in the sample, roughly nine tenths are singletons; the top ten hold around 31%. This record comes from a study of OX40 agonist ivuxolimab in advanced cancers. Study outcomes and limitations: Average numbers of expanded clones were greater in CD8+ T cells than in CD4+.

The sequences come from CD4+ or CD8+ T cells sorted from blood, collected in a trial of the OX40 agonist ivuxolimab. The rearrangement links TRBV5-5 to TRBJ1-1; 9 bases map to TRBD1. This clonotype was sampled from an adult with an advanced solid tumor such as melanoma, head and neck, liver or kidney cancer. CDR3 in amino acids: CASSLEDRGRTEAFF. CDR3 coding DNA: TGTGCCAGCAGCTTGGAGGACAGGGGAAGAACTGAAGCTTTCTTT.